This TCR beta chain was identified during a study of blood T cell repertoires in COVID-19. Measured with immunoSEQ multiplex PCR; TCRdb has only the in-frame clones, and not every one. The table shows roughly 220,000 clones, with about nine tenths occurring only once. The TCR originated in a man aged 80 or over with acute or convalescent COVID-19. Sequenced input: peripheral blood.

The chain's CDR3 is CASSTPGIDTQYF. The CDR3 nucleotides are TGTGCCAGCAGTACCCCGGGGATTGATACGCAGTATTTT. The chain uses TRBV28 and TRBJ2-3, with a tentative D call TRBD2 (5 bases). Trimming took off 5 bases at V and 6 bases at J, with 12 bases between the two ends. Germline V lookup: CDR1 MDHEN, CDR2 SYDVKM. The CDR3 consists of 13 residues.